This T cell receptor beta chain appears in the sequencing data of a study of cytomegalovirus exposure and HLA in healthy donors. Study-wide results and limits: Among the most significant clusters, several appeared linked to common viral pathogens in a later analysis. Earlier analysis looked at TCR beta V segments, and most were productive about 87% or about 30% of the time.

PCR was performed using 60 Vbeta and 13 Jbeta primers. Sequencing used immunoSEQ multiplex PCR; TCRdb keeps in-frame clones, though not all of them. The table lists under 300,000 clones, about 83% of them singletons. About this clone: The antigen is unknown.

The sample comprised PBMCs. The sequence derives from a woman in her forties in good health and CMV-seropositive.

CDR3: CASSPGLAGDGEQYF. CDR3 bases: TGTGCCAGCAGCCCGGGACTAGCGGGAGATGGGGAGCAGTACTTC. This chain connects TRBV7-6 to TRBJ2-7, with 14 nucleotides matching TRBD2. The trim removed 5 bases at V and 7 bases at J, leaving 7 bases unmatched. The CDR3 is 15 amino acids. CDR1 is SGHVS, CDR2 FNYEAQ, per germline.